The clone carrying this TCR beta chain showed up just once. TCRdb's table, derived via immunoSEQ multiplex PCR, lists solely in-frame clones and lacks some. There are around 320,000 clones in the sample; 85% occur only once, and 2.1% lies in the top ten. This record comes from a study of Ad26.COV2.S vaccination and SARS-CoV-2 variants. Study summary: Donor got 5x10^10 or 1x10^11 viral particles of Ad26.COV2.S.

Treatment reported: 15 to 20 received Ad26.COV2.S at low or high dose, single or two shots; about 5 received placebo; per-sample allocation not given. The study sampled participants on day 63 after the first vaccine or placebo injection. Cohort 1b enrolled adults aged 18-55 years in Boston. Looked up from germline, CDR1 is SEHNR and CDR2 is FQNEAQ (reference sequence). V was shortened by 7 bases and J by 5 bases, with 11 bases between the two germline ends. The CDR3 runs 13 residues. Sequenced here: peripheral blood, sampled in a trial of Ad26.COV2.S vaccine versus placebo. This clonotype originated in a person aged 18-65 years who received the Ad26.COV2.S COVID-19 vaccine or a placebo. V and J are TRBV7-9 and TRBJ2-2; tentative D call: TRBD2 (5 bases). CDR3 sequence: CASTPLATGELFF. The CDR3 DNA sequence: TGTGCCAGCACTCCCCTAGCAACCGGGGAGCTGTTTTTT.